Presented here are 29 T cell receptor beta chains from one specimen sequenced in a study of T cells in Graves' hyperthyroidism and ophthalmopathy. RNA transcripts were the template for amplifying TCR beta CDR3 regions. TCR CDR3 underwent first-round RT-PCR with the HTBI primer set. TCRdb reprocessed the multiplex PCR reads via MiXCR and lists one record per CDR3 protein. The sample has approximately 510,000 distinct CDR3 sequences; roughly 20% are singletons. Sequencing used blood. These receptor sequences come from a young man with Graves' hyperthyroidism.

Ten or more counts support this clonotype. This rearrangement joins TRBV19 to TRBJ2-7; D perhaps matches TRBD2 (7 bases). The V gene lost 5 bases and the J gene lost 5 bases, with 16 bases spanning the gap. Germline CDR1 is LNHDA and CDR2 is SQIVND (reference sequence). The CDR3 contains 14 residues. DNA of the CDR3: TGTGCCAGTAGTGTCGGCGGGGGCCTCGACGAGCAGTACTTC. It translates to CASSVGGGLDEQYF.

At least ten counts were recorded for this clonotype. The J gene is TRBJ1-2, the V gene TRBV13; 8 nucleotides match TRBD1. The CDR3 is made up of 18 amino acids. V gave up 5 bases and J gave up 4 bases; unmatched junction bases: 18. Germline values: CDR1 PRHDT, CDR2 FYEKMQ (reference sequence). DNA for the CDR3: TGTGCCAGCAGCCCCCCGTCGGGACAGGTTAGGCCTTTCTATGGCTACACCTTC. As protein: CASSPPSGQVRPFYGYTF. The full variable domain, rest sourced from reference TRBV13 and TRBJ1-2, is AAGVIQSPRHLIKEKRETATLKCYPIPRHDTVYWYQQGPGQDPQFLISFYEKMQSDKGSIPDRFSAQQFSDYHSELNMSSLELGDSALYFCASSPPSGQVRPFYGYTFGSGTRLTVV.

This clonotype has at least ten counts. The V gene is TRBV28, the J gene TRBJ1-2; perhaps TRBD1 as D (6 bases). The CDR3 covers 13 residues. V was cut by 7 bases and J by 7 bases, with 16 bases left in between. Germline CDR1 reads MDHEN; CDR2 reads SYDVKM. The DNA for the CDR3 is TGTGCCAGCACCTCCTTCCGGACAGCTGGCTACACCTTC. Translated: CASTSFRTAGYTF.

The sample holds many counts of this clonotype. This chain links TRBV6-2 or TRBV6-3 with TRBJ2-5; TRBD2 is a possible D gene (6 bases). The CDR3 covers 15 residues. The V and J ends lost 6 bases and 2 bases respectively, with 16 bases between them. Germline V lookup: CDR1 MNHEY, CDR2 SVGEGT. CDR3 nucleotides: TGTGCCAGCAGACGACAGAGGGCGGGACAAGAGACCCAGTACTTC. This translates into CASRRQRAGQETQYF.

This clonotype has ten or more counts. This rearrangement joins TRBV6-5 to TRBJ2-7; 7 bases are a match to TRBD2. The CDR3 is 15 residues long. The germline CDR1 and CDR2 sequences are MNHEY and SVGAGI. With V trimmed by 2 bases and J by 0 bases, 4 bases remained unmatched. The CDR3 loop reads CASSYGRESSYEQYF. The CDR3 DNA is TGTGCCAGCAGTTACGGGAGGGAGTCCTCCTACGAGCAGTACTTC.

This clonotype was observed a few times. The chain couples TRBV11-2 to TRBJ2-7; 10 nucleotides line up with TRBD2. The CDR3 is made up of 15 amino acids. V shed 0 bases, J shed 4 bases, and the junction held 3 bases outside the gene matches. The germline V gene encodes CDR1 SGHAT and CDR2 FQNNGV. The CDR3 is CASSLEASGRYEQYF. The CDR3, as DNA: TGTGCCAGCAGCTTAGAGGCTAGCGGGAGATACGAGCAGTACTTC.

This clonotype has at least ten counts. CDR3: CASSSPTGTEAFF. CDR3 coding DNA: TGTGCCAGCAGTTCCCCGACGGGAACTGAAGCTTTCTTT. This chain uses TRBV27 with TRBJ1-1; no definite D call. CDR1 and CDR2 from the germline V gene are MNHEY and SMNVEV (reference sequence). V was trimmed by 4 bases and J by 5 bases, leaving 11 bases between them. The CDR3 loop spans 13 amino acids.

This clonotype appeared many times. This chain links TRBV6-1 with TRBJ1-1; TRBD1 matches 9 bases. Germline trimming cut 5 bases from V and 0 bases from J; bases unmatched to any gene: 4. Germline V gene sequence: CDR1 MNHNS, CDR2 SASEGT. CDR3 length: 15 residues. The CDR3 protein is CASSRGTGLNTEAFF. The CDR3, as DNA: TGTGCCAGCAGTCGAGGGACAGGGTTGAACACTGAAGCTTTCTTT.

This clonotype was seen ten or more times. This chain connects TRBV19 to TRBJ1-1, with D uncertain. With 3 bases removed from V and 7 bases from J, the gap between germline ends came to 9 bases. In germline, CDR1 is LNHDA, CDR2 SQIVND (reference sequence). The length of the CDR3 is 12 residues. The CDR3 is CASSIGGFEAFF. For the CDR3, the DNA is TGTGCCAGTAGTATCGGAGGATTTGAAGCTTTCTTT.

In its sample, this clonotype was seen many times. The chain uses TRBV20-1 and TRBJ1-2; 8 nucleotides align to TRBD1. The CDR3 contains 14 residues. V lost 6 bases and J lost 4; bases outside the gene matches: 10. In germline, CDR1 is DFQATT, CDR2 SNEGSKA (reference sequence). This CDR3 is CSATTGQGGYGYTF. CDR3 nucleotide sequence: TGCAGTGCCACTACCGGACAGGGCGGCTATGGCTACACCTTC.

This clonotype appeared many times. The V gene is TRBV5-5, the J gene TRBJ2-7, with D perhaps TRBD1 (6 bases). CDR1 is SGHKS, CDR2 YYEKEE, per germline (reference sequence). The V end lost 6 bases, the J end lost 7 bases, and 20 bases lay between the germline ends. The CDR3 is 14 residues long. This chain's CDR3 is CASTILAGAGEQYF. In nucleotides, the CDR3 is TGTGCCAGCACCATCCTAGCAGGGGCAGGGGAGCAGTACTTC.

This clonotype was detected only a few times. The CDR3 loop reads CASREPGQRYGYTF. CDR3 DNA sequence: TGTGCCAGCAGGGAACCGGGACAGAGATATGGCTACACCTTC. The rearrangement joins TRBV2 to TRBJ1-2, with 7 bases aligning to TRBD1. V shed 6 bases, J shed 5 bases, and the junction held 9 bases outside the gene matches. This CDR3 spans 14 amino acids. Germline lookup yields CDR1 SNHLY and CDR2 FYNNEI.

This clonotype appeared many times. The chain links TRBV6-5 to TRBJ2-7, with D unclear. This CDR3 is 12 amino acids long. CDR1 and CDR2 (germline): MNHEY, SVGAGI. Trimming left V 4 bases short and J 3 bases short, with 7 bases between. This CDR3 reads CASSFAIYEQYF. The DNA for the CDR3 is TGTGCCAGCAGTTTCGCCATCTACGAGCAGTACTTC.

In its sample, this clonotype was seen once. This clone may be a read error of a much larger clone one base away. The V and J genes are TRBV16 and TRBJ1-1; 8 bases fit TRBD1. There are 15 residues in the CDR3. Germline V lookup: CDR1 KGHSY, CDR2 FQNENV. In DNA form, the CDR3 reads TGTGTCAGCAGCCAGTACCGACAGGGGAGCACTGAAGCTTTCTTT. Translation: CVSSQYRQGSTEAFF.

This clonotype was counted at least ten times. V gene TRBV15 combines with J gene TRBJ2-2, with D unresolved. Deletions cut 3 bases from V and 7 bases from J, with 12 bases between. Germline values: CDR1 LNHNV, CDR2 YYDKDF (reference sequence). The CDR3 has 14 residues. The CDR3 region is CATSRDHENGELFF. CDR3 DNA: TGTGCCACCAGCAGGGACCATGAAAACGGGGAGCTGTTTTTT.

About this clonotype itself: One end of the junction is discordant with germline, which a read error may explain. The chain employs TRBV6-1 and TRBJ2-5; 7 nucleotides agree with TRBD1. CDR3 length: 14 residues. Germline CDR1 is MNHNS and CDR2 is SASEGT. The CDR3 here is CASGLDRSQEAQYF. In DNA form, the CDR3 reads TGTGCCAGCGGCCTGGACAGGAGTCAAGAGGCCCAGTACTTC.

In its sample, this clonotype was seen many times. The gene calls are TRBV6-5 and TRBJ1-1; D unresolved. The CDR3 covers 13 residues. Trimming removed 5 bases from V and 1 base from J, with 8 bases in between. Germline CDR1 MNHEY, CDR2 SVGAGI. The CDR3 is CASSRYKNTEAFF. The CDR3 DNA follows: TGTGCCAGCAGTAGATACAAGAACACTGAAGCTTTCTTT.

This clonotype showed up just a few times. The V and J genes are TRBV5-1 and TRBJ1-1; D not certain. The V gene lost 7 bases and the J gene lost 4 bases, with 14 bases spanning the gap. The CDR3 totals 13 residues. The germline V gene has CDR1 SGHRS and CDR2 YFSETQ. The chain's CDR3 is CASGIVGGTEAFF. CDR3 nucleotide sequence: TGCGCCAGCGGTATAGTGGGCGGCACTGAAGCTTTCTTT.

V usage is TRBV20-1 and J usage is TRBJ2-5; D is perhaps TRBD1 or TRBD2 (6 bases each). Germline CDR1 and CDR2: DFQATT and SNEGSKA (reference sequence). The CDR3 spans 13 residues. V lost 5 bases and J 5 bases, leaving 15 bases between the germline ends. The CDR3 nucleotides read TGCAGTGCTCCGTCCGTAGGGGGGGAGACCCAGTACTTC. Translated: CSAPSVGGETQYF.

This clonotype was recorded at least ten times. The gene calls are TRBV28 and TRBJ2-2; D not certain. Trimming shortened V by 7 bases and J by 1 base, and 7 bases separated the two germline ends. Germline lookup yields CDR1 MDHEN and CDR2 SYDVKM. This CDR3 is 13 amino acids long. CDR3 region: CASTMENTGELFF. DNA for the CDR3: TGTGCCAGCACAATGGAGAACACCGGGGAGCTGTTTTTT.

This clonotype was counted many times. V is TRBV10-3 and J is TRBJ1-2; D is possibly TRBD1 (5 bases). This CDR3 comprises 14 residues. Germline assignment: CDR1 ENHRY and CDR2 SYGVKD. The V gene lost 3 bases and the J gene lost 2 bases, with 10 bases spanning the gap. This CDR3 reads CAISEDSPNYGYTF. Written as DNA, the CDR3 is TGTGCCATCAGTGAAGACAGCCCCAACTATGGCTACACCTTC.

This clonotype was counted at least ten times. This sequence joins TRBV7-8 and TRBJ1-2; no clear D gene. The CDR3 spans 18 residues. V was pared by 2 bases and J by 3 bases, with 22 bases between. Germline CDR1 reads SGHVS; CDR2 reads FQNEAQ. This CDR3 is CASSLFVERIPFDYGYTF. CDR3 DNA: TGTGCCAGCAGCTTATTCGTAGAGCGGATCCCCTTTGACTATGGCTACACCTTC.

This clonotype was observed a few times. The rearrangement uses TRBV14 and TRBJ1-1; TRBD1 aligns across 8 bases. The CDR3 totals 19 residues. The V gene's germline CDR1 is SGHDN and CDR2 FVKESK. Trimming took 4 bases from V and 1 from J; bases not matched to a gene: 17. CDR3 protein: CASSPRSTQGAWWNTEAFF. DNA of the CDR3: TGTGCCAGCAGCCCCCGAAGTACGCAGGGGGCATGGTGGAACACTGAAGCTTTCTTT.

This clonotype is a singleton in its sample. The V gene is TRBV19, the J gene TRBJ1-1; 10 bases match TRBD1. Trimming removed 4 bases from V and 1 base from J; junction bases left unmatched: 9. The CDR3 spans 17 residues. In germline, CDR1 is LNHDA, CDR2 SQIVND (reference sequence). The CDR3 DNA reads as TGTGCCAGTAGTACCCTGACTTGGGACAGGGGGAACACTGAAGCTTTCTTT. It yields the protein CASSTLTWDRGNTEAFF.

In its sample, this clonotype was seen many times. The chain uses TRBV7-8 and TRBJ2-7; 8 positions match TRBD2. The CDR3 is 14 amino acids. Germline loops: CDR1 SGHVS, CDR2 FQNEAQ. Unmatched junction bases numbered 7, after V lost 5 bases and J lost 4 bases. The DNA for the CDR3 is TGTGCCAGCAGCCCCCGGGGGGGCATATACGAGCAGTACTTC. Translated: CASSPRGGIYEQYF.

The chain links TRBV5-1 to TRBJ2-7; D gene uncertain. The CDR3 consists of 13 residues. Germline V gene sequence: CDR1 SGHRS, CDR2 YFSETQ. Trimming stripped 1 base from V and 3 bases from J, with 8 bases between. The chain's CDR3 is CASSLLRDYEQYF. CDR3 bases: TGCGCCAGCAGCTTGTTGAGAGACTACGAGCAGTACTTC. Drawing the rest from reference TRBV5-1 and TRBJ2-7, the complete variable domain is KAGVTQTPRYLIKTRGQQVTLSCSPISGHRSVSWYQQTPGQGLQFLFEYFSETQRNKGNFPGRFSGRQFSNSRSEMNVSTLELGDSALYLCASSLLRDYEQYFGPGTRLTVT.

The table lists this clonotype with many counts. The chain couples TRBV20-1 to TRBJ2-5; the D gene could be TRBD1 or TRBD2 (6 bases each). This CDR3 contains 12 residues. V lost 1 base, J lost 6 bases, and 9 bases lay in between. Germline CDR1 is DFQATT and CDR2 is SNEGSKA (reference sequence). CDR3: CSARVRGQTQYF. The CDR3, as DNA: TGCAGTGCTAGAGTTCGGGGGCAGACCCAGTACTTC.

V is TRBV29-1 and J is TRBJ2-7, with 8 positions matching TRBD1. Germline CDR1 and CDR2: SQVTM and ANQGSEA. The CDR3 length is 14 residues. Germline trimming cut 6 bases from V and 3 bases from J; bases unmatched to any gene: 10. The CDR3 nucleotides read TGCAGCGTAGGACGAGTTACAGGGGGCTACGAGCAGTACTTC. This translates into CSVGRVTGGYEQYF.

J is TRBJ1-6 and V is TRBV27; D uncertain. V lost 5 bases to trimming and J lost 7 bases, with 12 bases between them. Germline V gene data show CDR1 as MNHEY and CDR2 as SMNVEV (reference sequence). This CDR3 comprises 14 residues. CDR3 sequence reads: CASSSESGNSPLHF. In DNA, the CDR3 is TGTGCCAGCAGTAGCGAAAGTGGAAATTCACCCCTCCACTTT.